Following are 15 T cell receptor beta chains from one sample sequenced in a study of cytomegalovirus exposure and HLA in healthy donors. Measured with immunoSEQ multiplex PCR; TCRdb has only the in-frame clones, and not every one. The sample gives about 160,000 clones, about nine tenths of which show up once; 10% is in the top ten. Sequencing was performed on PBMCs. All receptors come from a young woman in good health and CMV-seropositive.

This chain connects TRBV19 to TRBJ1-1; D is undetermined. Germline V gene lookup returns CDR1 LNHDA and CDR2 SQIVND (reference sequence). This CDR3 comprises 14 residues. V lost 3 bases and J lost 0, with 8 bases in between. The CDR3 DNA reads as TGTGCCAGTAGTATTGGAGCGTTGAACACTGAAGCTTTCTTT. Amino acid sequence: CASSIGALNTEAFF.

The V call is TRBV28, the J call TRBJ2-5; D perhaps matches TRBD2 (6 bases). CDR3 length equals 13 residues. Germline-derived CDR1 and CDR2 are MDHEN and SYDVKM. Trimming took off 3 bases at V and 4 bases at J, with 9 bases between the two ends. The CDR3 loop is CASSFSSVETQYF. The DNA of the CDR3 is TGTGCCAGCAGTTTCTCTAGCGTAGAGACCCAGTACTTC. Together with reference TRBV28 and TRBJ2-5, the CDR3 gives the full variable domain: DVKVTQSSRYLVKRTGEKVFLECVQDMDHENMFWYRQDPGLGLRLIYFSYDVKMKEKGDIPEGYSVSREKKERFSLILESASTNQTSMYLCASSFSSVETQYFGPGTRLLVL.

The rearrangement uses TRBV7-8 and TRBJ2-2; D remains unclear. V lost 7 bases and J 6 bases, leaving 9 bases between the germline ends. Germline lookup yields CDR1 SGHVS and CDR2 FQNEAQ. CDR3 length: 12 amino acids. CDR3 amino acids: CASNRLAGELFF. In DNA form, the CDR3 reads TGTGCCAGCAACCGGCTAGCCGGGGAGCTGTTTTTT. The whole variable domain, filled in from reference TRBV7-8 and TRBJ2-2, reads GAGVSQSPRYKVAKRGQDVALRCDPISGHVSLFWYQQALGQGPEFLTYFQNEAQLDKSGLPSDRFFAERPEGSVSTLKIQRTQQEDSAVYLCASNRLAGELFFGEGSRLTVL.

This chain connects TRBV29-1 to TRBJ2-5; 7 bases map to TRBD2. Germline V gene data show CDR1 as SQVTM and CDR2 as ANQGSEA. V trimming: 3 bases; J trimming: 5 bases; junction bases outside the gene matches: 3. CDR3 length equals 12 residues. The CDR3 DNA follows: TGCAGCGTTGAGCAGGGAGGGGAGACCCAGTACTTC. Its protein product is CSVEQGGETQYF.

The gene calls are TRBV12-5 and TRBJ2-1, with 10 bases that match TRBD2. The trim removed 2 bases at V and 8 bases at J, leaving 9 bases unmatched. Germline-derived CDR1 and CDR2 are LGHNT and FRNRAP. The CDR3 consists of 16 residues. The CDR3 DNA is TGTGCTAGTGGTTTGCCCCAGCTAGCGGGAGTCGATGAGCAGTTCTTC. Amino acids: CASGLPQLAGVDEQFF.

V gene TRBV5-1 combines with J gene TRBJ1-4; the D gene is possibly TRBD1 (6 bases). CDR1 is SGHRS and CDR2 is YFSETQ in the germline V gene. The CDR3 contains 14 residues. Trimming removed 0 bases from V and 8 bases from J, with 11 bases in between. The CDR3 reads CASSLGAGEEKLFF. The CDR3 DNA reads TGCGCCAGCAGCTTGGGGGCAGGGGAGGAAAAACTGTTTTTT.

V usage is TRBV10-2 and J usage is TRBJ1-1; no reliable D call. V lost 6 bases and J 0 bases, leaving 11 bases between the germline ends. The germline V gene encodes CDR1 WSHSY and CDR2 SAAADI. The CDR3 has 14 amino acids. For the CDR3, the DNA is TGCGCCAGCAGCGTTCGGGGAGTGAACACTGAAGCTTTCTTT. Protein product: CASSVRGVNTEAFF.

The chain is built from TRBV27 and TRBJ2-2; TRBD1 might be the D (7 bases). Germline V gene data show CDR1 as MNHEY and CDR2 as SMNVEV (reference sequence). This CDR3 region has 14 residues. The V end was cut by 7 bases, the J end by 6 bases, with 15 bases between. Here the CDR3 reads CASKFQGEAGELFF. The CDR3 bases are TGTGCCAGCAAATTTCAGGGGGAGGCCGGGGAGCTGTTTTTT.

The chain couples TRBV5-1 to TRBJ2-1; D is uncertain. This CDR3 is 12 amino acids long. Germline V gives CDR1 SGHRS, CDR2 YFSETQ. V lost 2 bases and J lost 8, with 8 bases in between. The CDR3 is CASSFGFDEQFF. CDR3 in DNA: TGCGCCAGCAGCTTCGGGTTCGATGAGCAGTTCTTC.

This sequence joins TRBV19 and TRBJ1-2; D unresolved. This CDR3 region has 12 residues. Germline V lookup: CDR1 LNHDA, CDR2 SQIVND (reference sequence). The ends were cut back, 1 base at V and 7 bases at J, with 7 bases in the middle. The CDR3 DNA is TGTGCCAGTAGTATAGGAGGGCTTGGCTACACCTTC. Residues: CASSIGGLGYTF. Together with reference TRBV19 and TRBJ1-2, the CDR3 gives the full variable domain: DGGITQSPKYLFRKEGQNVTLSCEQNLNHDAMYWYRQDPGQGLRLIYYSQIVNDFQKGDIAEGYSVSREKKESFPLTVTSAQKNPTAFYLCASSIGGLGYTFGSGTRLTVV.

The V call is TRBV11-3, the J call TRBJ2-5; possible D gene TRBD1, 6 bases. Germline assignment: CDR1 SGHNT and CDR2 YENEEA. The CDR3 has 13 residues. Trimming shortened V by 5 bases and J by 2 bases, and 9 bases separated the two germline ends. This CDR3 reads CASSLGHQETQYF. CDR3 DNA: TGTGCCAGCAGCCTGGGACATCAAGAGACCCAGTACTTC.

CDR3 in amino acids: CASHKQGRTYEQYF. The CDR3 nucleotides are TGTGCCAGCCATAAACAGGGGAGAACCTACGAGCAGTACTTC. V gene TRBV6-1 combines with J gene TRBJ2-7, with 7 bases matching TRBD1. The germline gives CDR1 MNHNS, CDR2 SASEGT. CDR3 length: 14 amino acids. With 8 bases clipped from V and 2 bases from J, the junction kept 9 bases outside the gene matches.

This chain links TRBV5-6 with TRBJ1-5; D ambiguous. Germline CDR1 reads SGHDT; CDR2 reads YYEEEE. The V end was cut by 0 bases, the J end by 12 bases, with 16 bases between. This CDR3 region has 14 residues. CDR3 region: CASSLVTAPNLQHF. The CDR3 nucleotides are TGTGCCAGCAGCTTGGTCACAGCCCCTAATCTCCAGCATTTT.

The chain recombines TRBV29-1 with TRBJ2-7, with 8 positions matching TRBD1. The CDR3 consists of 12 residues. The trim removed 4 bases at V and 4 bases at J, leaving 3 bases unmatched. Germline V lookup: CDR1 SQVTM, CDR2 ANQGSEA. Here the CDR3 reads CSVGGDRYEQYF. The DNA for the CDR3 is TGCAGCGTTGGAGGGGACAGGTACGAGCAGTACTTC.

V gene TRBV27 combines with J gene TRBJ1-2; 8 positions match TRBD1. CDR3 length: 15 residues. From germline, CDR1 is MNHEY and CDR2 SMNVEV (reference sequence). J gave up 4 bases and V 5 bases, and 9 bases lay outside the gene matches. The CDR3 region has the DNA TGTGCCAGCAGTCCAAACATTGACAGGGGCTATGGCTACACCTTC. Translating gives CASSPNIDRGYGYTF.